One sample yielded the 26 T cell receptor beta chains listed below, sequenced in a study of neoadjuvant anti-PD-1 for oral cavity cancer. TCRdb keeps only in-frame clones here, not all; method: immunoSEQ multiplex PCR. The sample lists over 80,000 clones; roughly 80% were seen once. Sequencing used PBMCs, obtained before nivolumab (anti-PD-1) treatment. These receptors were obtained from a person aged 35-79 years with oral cavity squamous cell carcinoma.

CDR3 sequence: CASSQAAAGKIYEQFF. For the CDR3, the DNA is TGCGCCAGCAGCCAAGCCGCAGCGGGAAAGATCTATGAGCAGTTCTTC. This chain joins TRBV4-1 and TRBJ2-1; TRBD2 matches 7 bases. Germline values: CDR1 MGHRA, CDR2 YSYEKL. V gave up 1 base and J gave up 8 bases; unmatched junction bases: 11. This CDR3 has 16 amino acids.

V usage is TRBV19 and J usage is TRBJ2-7; 8 positions agree with TRBD2. Germline CDR1 is LNHDA and CDR2 is SQIVND (reference sequence). There are 14 residues in the CDR3. V lost 5 bases to trimming and J lost 3 bases; unmatched junction nucleotides: 6. The CDR3 DNA reads as TGTGCCAGTAGTTCGCAGAGCGGGAGCTACGAGCAGTACTTC. Translated, it gives CASSSQSGSYEQYF.

The chain is built from TRBV10-2 and TRBJ2-1; the D is unclear. The V and J ends lost 8 bases and 9 bases respectively, with 8 bases between them. Looked up from germline, CDR1 is WSHSY and CDR2 is SAAADI. This CDR3 has 10 residues. CDR3 in DNA: TGCGCCAGCGGGGATATTGAGCAGTTCTTC. Translation gives CASGDIEQFF.

The gene calls are TRBV25-1 and TRBJ2-5; D remains unclear. CDR3 length equals 13 residues. V was pared by 3 bases and J by 6 bases, with 11 bases between. The V gene's germline CDR1 is MGHDK and CDR2 SYGVNS. The CDR3 loop is CASSEVEKQTQYF. CDR3 coding DNA: TGTGCCAGCAGTGAGGTAGAAAAGCAGACCCAGTACTTC.

J is TRBJ2-1 and V is TRBV27; the D gene is possibly TRBD1 (5 bases). CDR1 MNHEY and CDR2 SMNVEV come from the germline V gene (reference sequence). The CDR3 loop spans 12 amino acids. The V and J ends lost 9 bases and 3 bases respectively, with 9 bases between them. As DNA, the CDR3 is TGTGCCAGTTGGGGCAACTACAATGAGCAGTTCTTC. Protein sequence: CASWGNYNEQFF.

The chain recombines TRBV29-1 with TRBJ2-2, with 7 positions matching TRBD2. CDR3 size: 14 residues. The V and J ends lost 7 bases and 4 bases, in that order; junction bases with no gene match: 9. In germline, CDR1 is SQVTM, CDR2 ANQGSEA. CDR3 residues: CSAAAGVGTGELFF. The CDR3 region has the DNA TGCAGCGCCGCTGCGGGAGTTGGCACCGGGGAGCTGTTTTTT.

This clone was seen just once. The V call is TRBV7-8, the J call TRBJ2-2, with 7 positions matching TRBD1. Germline V gene sequence: CDR1 SGHVS, CDR2 FQNEAQ. The CDR3 covers 17 residues. V lost 5 bases and J lost 4; bases outside the gene matches: 13. This CDR3 reads CASSQGVGLRTTGELFF. The CDR3 region has the DNA TGTGCCAGCAGCCAGGGGGTGGGTTTGAGAACCACCGGGGAGCTGTTTTTT.

V usage is TRBV6-1 and J usage is TRBJ1-2; no clear D. The length of the CDR3 is 14 residues. Germline lookup yields CDR1 MNHNS and CDR2 SASEGT. Trimming removed 1 base at V and 7 bases at J, with 13 bases between. The CDR3 reads CASSEGGRVGGYTF. The CDR3 nucleotides are TGTGCCAGCAGTGAAGGTGGAAGGGTCGGTGGCTACACCTTC.

This clone was found a few times. J is TRBJ1-4 and V is TRBV5-1, with 9 bases lining up with TRBD1. Per the germline V gene, CDR1 is SGHRS and CDR2 is YFSETQ. The CDR3 spans 15 residues. V was pared by 0 bases and J by 7 bases, with 4 bases of the junction left unmatched. CDR3 region: CASSLDGTGSEKLFF. CDR3 nucleotides: TGCGCCAGCAGCTTGGATGGGACAGGGAGTGAAAAACTGTTTTTT. The full variable domain, completed using reference TRBV5-1 and TRBJ1-4, is KAGVTQTPRYLIKTRGQQVTLSCSPISGHRSVSWYQQTPGQGLQFLFEYFSETQRNKGNFPGRFSGRQFSNSRSEMNVSTLELGDSALYLCASSLDGTGSEKLFFGSGTQLSVL.

The chain joins TRBV19 to TRBJ2-1, with D uncertain. The CDR3 covers 15 residues. Germline V gene data show CDR1 as LNHDA and CDR2 as SQIVND (reference sequence). Deletions cut 0 bases from V and 3 bases from J, with 9 bases between. CDR3 in DNA: TGTGCCAGTAGTATAGATGTGAACTTCTACAATGAGCAGTTCTTC. Translation gives CASSIDVNFYNEQFF.

For this clone: At the DNA level, this CDR3 is encoded by other sequences in the same sample as well. The genes are TRBV6-1 and TRBJ2-3; D unclear. In germline, CDR1 is MNHNS, CDR2 SASEGT. This CDR3 has 12 residues. V dropped 5 bases and J dropped 2 bases, with 5 bases sitting between them. CDR3 DNA sequence: TGTGCCAGCAGTTATAACACAGATACGCAGTATTTT. Its protein product is CASSYNTDTQYF.

The chain links TRBV25-1 to TRBJ2-2, with TRBD1 matching 7 bases. The CDR3 runs 16 residues. V shed 1 base and J 3 bases; nucleotides not matched to a gene: 5. From germline, CDR1 is MGHDK and CDR2 SYGVNS. The CDR3 sequence is CASSESRTGDTGELFF. The CDR3 DNA follows: TGTGCCAGCAGTGAATCGAGGACAGGTGACACCGGGGAGCTGTTTTTT.

V gene TRBV9 combines with J gene TRBJ2-1; possible D gene TRBD2, 6 bases. V was clipped by 4 bases and J by 9 bases, with 20 bases between them. CDR1 and CDR2 from the germline V gene are SGDLS and YYNGEE. The CDR3 runs 15 residues. The DNA of the CDR3 is TGTGCCAGCAGCCCCGCCGGGCAGGGAGGCGGTGAGCAGTTCTTC. Protein product: CASSPAGQGGGEQFF.

This chain connects TRBV27 to TRBJ1-2; 7 positions match TRBD1. The CDR3 spans 13 residues. Germline assignment: CDR1 MNHEY and CDR2 SMNVEV (reference sequence). V lost 2 bases to trimming and J lost 8 bases; unmatched junction nucleotides: 5. The CDR3 loop reads CASSLGAGGGYTF. The CDR3 bases are TGTGCCAGCAGTTTAGGGGCAGGGGGGGGCTACACCTTC.

The rearrangement joins TRBV2 to TRBJ1-1, with 8 bases lining up with TRBD1. The CDR3 loop spans 14 amino acids. From germline, CDR1 is SNHLY and CDR2 FYNNEI. V lost 4 bases, J lost 6 bases, and 7 bases stayed unmatched. CDR3 protein: CASSADRGRAEAFF. In DNA form, the CDR3 reads TGTGCCAGCAGTGCAGACAGGGGAAGGGCTGAAGCTTTCTTT.

The chain employs TRBV7-2 and TRBJ1-5; possible D gene TRBD1, 6 bases. The CDR3 consists of 16 residues. From germline, CDR1 is SGHTA and CDR2 FQGNSA. Trimming stripped 1 base from V and 1 base from J, with 11 bases between. CDR3 protein: CASSLVPQGSNQPQHF. In DNA, the CDR3 is TGTGCCAGCAGCTTAGTCCCCCAGGGGAGCAATCAGCCCCAGCATTTT.

This sequence joins TRBV30 and TRBJ1-1; no firm D call. Trimming left V 2 bases short and J 3 bases short, with 10 bases between. CDR3 length: 13 residues. Germline V gene lookup returns CDR1 GTSNPN and CDR2 SVGIG (reference sequence). CDR3 sequence: CAWSTQLDTEAFF. The CDR3 DNA reads as TGTGCCTGGAGTACCCAGTTGGACACTGAAGCTTTCTTT.

The chain carries TRBV5-1 and TRBJ1-3; D may be TRBD1 (6 bases). V lost 1 base, J lost 1 base, and 12 bases lay in between. Germline CDR1 SGHRS, CDR2 YFSETQ. The CDR3 contains 16 residues. This CDR3 is CASSLPQGRSGNTIYF. The DNA for the CDR3 is TGCGCCAGCAGCTTGCCACAGGGTAGATCTGGAAACACCATATATTTT.

V gene TRBV10-3 combines with J gene TRBJ1-1; D is uncertain. V was trimmed by 4 bases and J by 11 bases, leaving 17 bases between them. CDR3 length: 13 amino acids. Per the germline V gene, CDR1 is ENHRY and CDR2 is SYGVKD. CDR3 nucleotide sequence: TGTGCCATCAGTGGGAGGTGGGCCCTGGACGCTTTCTTT. As protein: CAISGRWALDAFF.

V is TRBV7-6 and J is TRBJ2-7; 8 positions agree with TRBD2. This CDR3 has 16 residues. CDR1 and CDR2 (germline): SGHVS, FNYEAQ. The V segment lost 5 bases and the J segment 6 bases; nucleotides outside the gene matches: 15. CDR3 coding DNA: TGTGCCAGCAGCCTTCAGAGAGGGCGGGAGGCTGGCGAGCAGTACTTC. As protein: CASSLQRGREAGEQYF.

The J gene is TRBJ2-7, the V gene TRBV11-1, with 11 bases lining up with TRBD2. CDR3 length: 12 residues. The junction had 2 bases not matched to a gene; V was cut back by 9 bases and J by 4 bases. Per germline, CDR1 SGHAT and CDR2 FQDESV (reference sequence). The CDR3 protein is CASGLAGYEQYF. Written as DNA, the CDR3 is TGTGCCAGTGGACTAGCGGGTTACGAGCAGTACTTC.

The rearrangement links TRBV6-1 to TRBJ2-3, with D perhaps matching TRBD1 or TRBD2 (5 bases each). Trimming shortened V by 2 bases and J by 3 bases, and 12 bases separated the two germline ends. Germline V gene sequence: CDR1 MNHNS, CDR2 SASEGT. The CDR3 extends over 15 amino acids. This CDR3 reads CASSELRGGTDTQYF. CDR3 DNA sequence: TGTGCCAGCAGTGAATTGAGGGGTGGGACAGATACGCAGTATTTT.

The chain has TRBV6-1 and TRBJ1-5, with D hard to call. This CDR3 has 14 amino acids. With 5 bases removed from V and 0 bases from J, the gap between germline ends came to 8 bases. CDR1 MNHNS and CDR2 SASEGT come from the germline V gene. The CDR3 DNA reads as TGTGCCAGCAGTTCCGTTTATAGCAATCAGCCCCAGCATTTT. This codes for CASSSVYSNQPQHF.

This clone was recorded a few times. This chain joins TRBV18 and TRBJ2-7, with 9 bases matching TRBD2. Germline CDR1 reads KGHSH; CDR2 reads LQKENI. CDR3 size: 17 residues. V dropped 3 bases and J dropped 7; count of bases not matched to a gene: 16. The CDR3 protein is CASSPLILGLARGEQYF. CDR3 in DNA: TGTGCCAGCTCACCTCTGATCTTGGGACTAGCTAGGGGGGAGCAGTACTTC.

The J gene is TRBJ2-3, the V gene TRBV5-4; 10 bases fit TRBD2. The CDR3 runs 13 residues. The V and J ends lost 7 bases and 2 bases, in that order; junction bases with no gene match: 1. Germline assignment: CDR1 SGHNT and CDR2 YYREEE (reference sequence). The CDR3 is CASGTSDTDTQYF. The CDR3 DNA sequence: TGTGCCAGCGGGACTAGCGACACAGATACGCAGTATTTT.

This clone was observed a few times. J is TRBJ2-3 and V is TRBV11-2, with 11 bases identical to TRBD2. Trimming at V came to 4 bases and at J to 8 bases, leaving 17 bases not matched to a gene. Germline V gene sequence: CDR1 SGHAT, CDR2 FQNNGV. CDR3 length: 18 amino acids. The CDR3 sequence: CASSSDEVAGGPEGTQYF. CDR3 coding DNA: TGTGCCAGCAGCTCGGACGAGGTAGCGGGAGGGCCTGAGGGTACGCAGTATTTT.